These 18 T cell receptor beta chains share one sample of origin, sequenced in a study of Graves' ophthalmopathy and Graves' hyperthyroidism. The authors amplified TCR beta CDR3 regions, and they did so from RNA transcripts for repertoire sequencing. Scientists carried out first-round RT-PCR using HTBI primers and then a second-round multiplex PCR. MiXCR, run by TCRdb on the multiplex PCR reads, gives a single entry per CDR3 protein. Of roughly 1.1 million distinct CDR3 sequences listed, less than 45% are singletons. The sample taken for sequencing was peripheral blood or thyroid tissue (not recorded which). Source of these receptors: an adult man with Graves' hyperthyroidism.

This clonotype was seen a handful of times. V gene TRBV4-3 combines with J gene TRBJ2-5; 9 bases map to TRBD1. In germline, CDR1 is LGHNA, CDR2 YSLEER. The V segment lost 0 bases and the J segment 4 bases; nucleotides outside the gene matches: 6. This CDR3 spans 16 amino acids. The CDR3 nucleotides read TGCGCCAGCAGCCAAGAGGGACAGGGAGTACGAGAGACCCAGTACTTC. Residues: CASSQEGQGVRETQYF.

This clonotype was observed once. A much larger clone lies one base from this, so it may be a read error. The genes are TRBV9 and TRBJ2-5; TRBD1 might be the D (6 bases). The germline CDR1 and CDR2 sequences are SGDLS and YYNGEE. Between the trimmed V and J ends, which lost 4 bases and 1 base, there was a span of 11 bases. This CDR3 has 14 residues. The CDR3, as DNA: TGTGCCAGCAGCTCACAGGACAGCCAAGAGACCCAGTACTTC. The encoded protein is CASSSQDSQETQYF.

This clonotype was seen ten or more times. This chain connects TRBV29-1 to TRBJ2-2; possible D gene TRBD1, 7 bases. CDR1 SQVTM and CDR2 ANQGSEA come from the germline V gene. The CDR3 covers 15 residues. Trimming stripped 7 bases from V and 1 base from J, with 16 bases between. The CDR3 DNA reads TGCAGCGCCGTAGGCGGGACAGAGAACACCGGGGAGCTGTTTTTT. The encoded protein is CSAVGGTENTGELFF.

Concerning this clonotype: A clone one base away is much larger, so this may be a read error. The chain carries TRBV11-2 and TRBJ2-7; 8 nucleotides line up with TRBD1. The length of the CDR3 is 15 residues. V gave up 6 bases and J gave up 2 bases; unmatched junction bases: 9. The germline V gene encodes CDR1 SGHAT and CDR2 FQNNGV. CDR3 DNA sequence: TGTGCCAGCAGGGACCGACAGGGGTTCGCCTACGAGCAGTACTTC. This translates into CASRDRQGFAYEQYF.

Many counts were recorded for this clonotype. The chain uses TRBV10-3 and TRBJ2-7, with D perhaps matching TRBD2 (6 bases). The CDR3 sequence is 14 residues long. V gave up 4 bases and J gave up 4 bases, with 14 bases separating them. Germline V gene data show CDR1 as ENHRY and CDR2 as SYGVKD. CDR3 nucleotides: TGTGCCATCAGTGGTTCTAGCGAGGGTTACGAGCAGTACTTC. This translates into CAISGSSEGYEQYF.

The chain joins TRBV27 to TRBJ1-2, with D possibly matching TRBD1 (5 bases). The CDR3 totals 15 residues. CDR1 is MNHEY and CDR2 is SMNVEV in the germline V gene (reference sequence). V was clipped by 8 bases and J by 8 bases, with 24 bases between them. The CDR3: CASGFGQGGWLGYTF. CDR3 coding DNA: TGTGCCAGCGGGTTCGGGCAGGGAGGATGGTTGGGCTACACCTTC.

This clonotype has at least ten counts. This sequence joins TRBV9 and TRBJ1-5; TRBD1 matches 12 bases. This CDR3 spans 18 amino acids. The junction had 5 bases not matched to a gene; V was cut back by 0 bases and J by 1 base. From germline, CDR1 is SGDLS and CDR2 YYNGEE. As DNA, the CDR3 is TGTGCCAGCAGCGTAGAGGGACAGGGGGCGATGAGCAATCAGCCCCAGCATTTT. Translated: CASSVEGQGAMSNQPQHF.

In this sample, this clonotype turned up many times. The J gene is TRBJ1-5, the V gene TRBV2, with unresolved D. Germline loops: CDR1 SNHLY, CDR2 FYNNEI. V lost 0 bases, J lost 4 bases, and 7 bases lay in between. The CDR3 contains 14 residues. CDR3 nucleotide sequence: TGTGCCAGCAGTGAAGCCTCAACGAATCAGCCCCAGCATTTT. Protein product: CASSEASTNQPQHF.

V usage is TRBV30 and J usage is TRBJ2-7, with D perhaps matching TRBD2 (6 bases). CDR3 length equals 11 residues. CDR1 is GTSNPN and CDR2 is SVGIG in the germline V gene (reference sequence). In DNA form, the CDR3 reads TGTGCGCACGGGGCGGGGTACGAGCAGTACTTC. Translated, it gives CAHGAGYEQYF.

This clonotype occurred many times. The chain is built from TRBV20-1 and TRBJ1-2, with D uncertain. V gave up 0 bases and J gave up 4 bases, with 15 bases separating them. Looked up from germline, CDR1 is DFQATT and CDR2 is SNEGSKA (reference sequence). The CDR3 covers 15 residues. The CDR3 DNA reads as TGCAGTGCTAGAGATTCTGCAGTTACCCCCTATGGCTACACCTTC. This encodes CSARDSAVTPYGYTF.

The chain links TRBV20-1 to TRBJ1-4, with D possibly being TRBD1 (6 bases). The CDR3 runs to 14 residues. In germline, CDR1 is DFQATT, CDR2 SNEGSKA (reference sequence). V dropped 6 bases and J dropped 6 bases, with 17 bases sitting between them. The CDR3 bases are TGCAGTGCGTTCCAGGGAAACAGGGATGAAAAACTGTTTTTT. Encoded protein: CSAFQGNRDEKLFF.

The chain combines TRBV6-1 with TRBJ1-6, with D uncertain. Germline CDR1 reads MNHNS; CDR2 reads SASEGT. V lost 7 bases, J lost 9 bases, and 13 bases lay in between. CDR3 length equals 13 residues. The CDR3 DNA reads TGTGCCAGCATGGGCCCAAGATCTTCACCCCTCCACTTT. Protein sequence: CASMGPRSSPLHF.

This clonotype was observed a single time. Possible read error: a much larger clone is one base away. The chain uses TRBV12-3 or TRBV12-4 and TRBJ2-6; D possibly corresponds to TRBD1 (6 bases). The CDR3 length is 15 residues. The CDR3 nucleotides read TGTGCCGGCAGGGGTTTGGGGTGGGGAGTTAACGTCCTGACTTTC. Translation gives CAGRGLGWGVNVLTF.

This chain uses TRBV7-3 with TRBJ1-2; 7 positions agree with TRBD1. The CDR3 extends over 17 amino acids. Trimming removed 4 bases from V and 8 bases from J; junction bases left unmatched: 19. Germline V gives CDR1 SGHTA, CDR2 FQGTGA. The DNA of the CDR3 is TGTGCCAGCAGCTCCAGTCAGACAGGGCCCTTTATTAGGGGCTACACCTTC. As protein: CASSSSQTGPFIRGYTF.

This clonotype was counted at least ten times. The chain uses TRBV6-5 and TRBJ1-5; D not resolved. Germline V gene lookup returns CDR1 MNHEY and CDR2 SVGAGI. This CDR3 region has 15 residues. Trimming pared 6 bases from V and 2 bases from J, leaving 14 bases between. The CDR3 nucleotides read TGTGCCAGCAGCAAGGCGGGGAGTGGCAATCAGCCCCAGCATTTT. It codes for CASSKAGSGNQPQHF.

J is TRBJ2-7 and V is TRBV28; unclear D gene. The CDR3 runs 14 residues. V lost 7 bases and J 8 bases, leaving 21 bases between the germline ends. The germline V gene encodes CDR1 MDHEN and CDR2 SYDVKM. The CDR3 bases are TGTGCCAGCAATTTTGCATCGTCGACTCTCAAGCAGTACTTC. Translating gives CASNFASSTLKQYF.

The table lists this clonotype with a few counts. This chain uses TRBV11-2 with TRBJ1-2; tentatively, D is TRBD1 (6 bases). Trimming took off 5 bases at V and 4 bases at J, with 20 bases between the two ends. Germline loops: CDR1 SGHAT, CDR2 FQNNGV. CDR3 length equals 16 residues. CDR3 coding DNA: TGTGCCAGCAGCCACCGGGGGCTCCCCGAGACCTATGGCTACACCTTC. Translation: CASSHRGLPETYGYTF.

This clonotype was observed at least ten times. The CDR3 loop reads CASTPGLSPLHF. The CDR3 nucleotides are TGCGCCAGCACCCCGGGCCTTTCACCCCTCCACTTT. This rearrangement joins TRBV10-2 to TRBJ1-6; D not certain. The CDR3 has 12 residues. The V end lost 7 bases, the J end lost 9 bases, and 10 bases lay between the germline ends. The V gene's germline CDR1 is WSHSY and CDR2 SAAADI.